The 26 T cell receptor beta chains reported below all come from one sample, sequenced in a study of cytomegalovirus exposure and HLA in healthy donors. Use of 60 Vbeta and 13 Jbeta primers characterized the PCR. Sequenced by immunoSEQ multiplex PCR; TCRdb stores in-frame clones only, minus some. The sample holds fewer than 100,000 clones, around 80% seen once. Sequencing used PBMCs. These receptors were obtained from a male donor in good health and CMV-seropositive.

The chain joins TRBV5-1 to TRBJ2-3, with D unresolved. The CDR3 sequence is 15 residues long. The ends were cut back, 0 bases at V and 2 bases at J, with 10 bases in the middle. CDR1 is SGHRS and CDR2 is YFSETQ in the germline V gene. The CDR3 DNA reads TGCGCCAGCAGCTTGGCCGTAGCACTCACAGATACGCAGTATTTT. Translated: CASSLAVALTDTQYF.

The chain employs TRBV5-4 and TRBJ2-7; 9 bases agree with TRBD2. There are 14 residues in the CDR3. Germline assignment: CDR1 SGHNT and CDR2 YYREEE (reference sequence). V gave up 7 bases and J gave up 2 bases; unmatched junction bases: 7. The CDR3: CASQRGGRAYEQYF. As DNA, the CDR3 is TGTGCCAGCCAGCGTGGCGGGAGGGCCTACGAGCAGTACTTC.

This chain links TRBV30 with TRBJ2-3, with D tentatively TRBD2 (7 bases). The germline V gene has CDR1 GTSNPN and CDR2 SVGIG (reference sequence). The ends were cut back, 5 bases at V and 6 bases at J, with 27 bases in the middle. This CDR3 contains 17 residues. As DNA, the CDR3 is TGTGCCTGGGGTTTTGGGGGGGGCAGGAGGGGCTTTGATACGCAGTATTTT. Translated, it gives CAWGFGGGRRGFDTQYF.

This clone has a handful of counts. This sequence joins TRBV2 and TRBJ1-4; D gene uncertain. Germline loops: CDR1 SNHLY, CDR2 FYNNEI. Trimming cost V 4 bases and J 9 bases, with 15 bases left between them. This CDR3 is 14 amino acids long. This chain's CDR3 is CASSAPGLGKKLFF. The DNA for the CDR3 is TGTGCCAGCAGTGCTCCAGGCTTGGGTAAAAAACTGTTTTTT.

This chain links TRBV5-8 with TRBJ2-3; maybe TRBD2 (5 bases). CDR3 length: 16 residues. V was shortened by 0 bases and J by 3 bases, with 14 bases between the two germline ends. The germline V gene encodes CDR1 SGHTS and CDR2 YDEGEE. DNA of the CDR3: TGTGCCAGCAGCTTGGCGTTTCAGGAGGTGACAGATACGCAGTATTTT. Translated, it gives CASSLAFQEVTDTQYF. The whole variable domain, filled in from reference TRBV5-8 and TRBJ2-3, reads EAGVTQSPTHLIKTRGQQATLRCSPISGHTSVYWYQQALGLGLQFLLWYDEGEERNRGNFPPRFSGRQFPNYSSELNVNALELEDSALYLCASSLAFQEVTDTQYFGPGTRLTVL.

The V and J genes are TRBV30 and TRBJ1-2; TRBD1 might be the D (6 bases). This CDR3 region has 14 residues. Germline CDR1 GTSNPN, CDR2 SVGIG (reference sequence). V was trimmed by 0 bases and J by 4 bases, leaving 12 bases between them. As DNA, the CDR3 is TGTGCCTGGAGTGTAGGGACACCGGTCTATGGCTACACCTTC. Amino acid sequence: CAWSVGTPVYGYTF.

This chain connects TRBV2 to TRBJ2-7; 14 bases map to TRBD2. Germline V gives CDR1 SNHLY, CDR2 FYNNEI. V trimming: 6 bases; J trimming: 4 bases; junction bases outside the gene matches: 5. The CDR3 is 15 amino acids. CDR3 nucleotide sequence: TGTGCCAGCAGACAAGGGACTAGCGGGAGATACGAGCAGTACTTC. Protein product: CASRQGTSGRYEQYF.

The V gene is TRBV6-5, the J gene TRBJ2-1, with D tentatively TRBD1 (5 bases). Per germline, CDR1 MNHEY and CDR2 SVGAGI. V lost 6 bases and J 4 bases, leaving 16 bases between the germline ends. There are 15 residues in the CDR3. CDR3 residues: CASSIRGNTYNEQFF. CDR3 bases: TGTGCCAGCAGCATTAGGGGAAACACGTACAATGAGCAGTTCTTC.

The gene calls are TRBV7-9 and TRBJ2-7; a weak D match, TRBD2 (5 bases). Trimming cost V 4 bases and J 6 bases, with 10 bases left between them. CDR1 and CDR2 (germline): SEHNR, FQNEAQ (reference sequence). There are 12 residues in the CDR3. This chain's CDR3 is CASSWGEGEQYF. CDR3 DNA sequence: TGTGCCAGCAGCTGGGGAGAAGGCGAGCAGTACTTC.

J is TRBJ2-1 and V is TRBV11-1; no clear D gene. The CDR3 has 15 amino acids. The V and J ends lost 8 bases and 4 bases respectively, with 18 bases between them. CDR1 SGHAT and CDR2 FQDESV come from the germline V gene (reference sequence). CDR3: CASRPGRVLYNEQFF. The CDR3 DNA is TGTGCCAGCCGTCCTGGTCGGGTCCTTTACAATGAGCAGTTCTTC.

The chain uses TRBV19 and TRBJ2-7, with TRBD2 identical over 7 bases. The trim removed 1 base at V and 5 bases at J, leaving 8 bases unmatched. CDR1 is LNHDA and CDR2 is SQIVND in the germline V gene (reference sequence). CDR3 length: 15 amino acids. CDR3: CASSIVGGSTDEQYF. In nucleotides, the CDR3 is TGTGCCAGTAGTATAGTGGGCGGGAGTACCGACGAGCAGTACTTC.

This clone showed up just once. The chain has TRBV7-2 and TRBJ1-2, with D perhaps matching TRBD1 (5 bases). Germline CDR1 is SGHTA and CDR2 is FQGNSA. Between the trimmed V and J ends, which lost 4 bases and 0 bases, there was a span of 15 bases. The CDR3 extends over 16 amino acids. CDR3 bases: TGTGCCAGCAGCTCTGGGGGGGGAAGAGCTAACTATGGCTACACCTTC. As protein: CASSSGGGRANYGYTF. Full variable domain (outside the CDR3, taken from reference TRBV7-2 and TRBJ1-2): GAGVSQSPSNKVTEKGKDVELRCDPISGHTALYWYRQSLGQGLEFLIYFQGNSAPDKSGLPSDRFSAERTGGSVSTLTIQRTQQEDSAVYLCASSSGGGRANYGYTFGSGTRLTVV.

This rearrangement joins TRBV7-8 to TRBJ2-1; TRBD2 agrees at 12 bases. V lost 4 bases to trimming and J lost 5 bases; unmatched junction nucleotides: 6. The CDR3 is 16 amino acids. Germline V gene lookup returns CDR1 SGHVS and CDR2 FQNEAQ. The CDR3 DNA follows: TGTGCCAGCAGCTCGACCCGACTAGCGGGAGACAATGAGCAGTTCTTC. It translates to CASSSTRLAGDNEQFF.

The chain employs TRBV7-3 and TRBJ1-2; 7 bases map to TRBD1. There are 13 residues in the CDR3. Germline V gene data show CDR1 as SGHTA and CDR2 as FQGTGA. V dropped 5 bases and J dropped 7; count of bases not matched to a gene: 7. The CDR3 coding sequence is TGTGCCAGCAGCCCACAGGGGAGCTCTGGCTACACCTTC. Protein product: CASSPQGSSGYTF.

Points on this clone: Sequence at one end of the junction differs from germline and may be a read error. CDR3 sequence: CSVEIDSSQPQHF. The CDR3 DNA follows: TGCAGCGTTGAAATCGATAGCAGTCAGCCCCAGCATTTT. The chain carries TRBV29-1 and TRBJ1-5; no reliable D call. The CDR3 totals 13 residues. Germline V gives CDR1 SQVTM, CDR2 ANQGSEA.

The chain carries TRBV10-3 and TRBJ2-7, with D unresolved. The CDR3 is 11 residues long. V shed 3 bases and J shed 6 bases, with 6 bases lying between them. Germline-derived CDR1 and CDR2 are ENHRY and SYGVKD. The CDR3, as DNA: TGTGCCATCAGTGAACAAAGCGAGCAGTACTTC. Its protein product is CAISEQSEQYF.

In its sample, this clone was seen a few times. This chain connects TRBV19 to TRBJ2-1, with 11 positions matching TRBD2. The germline CDR1 and CDR2 sequences are LNHDA and SQIVND (reference sequence). This CDR3 contains 16 residues. The trim removed 3 bases at V and 9 bases at J, leaving 10 bases unmatched. The CDR3 nucleotides read TGTGCCAGTAGTATTACGATTAGCGGGAGGGCCGGTGAGCAGTTCTTC. Its translation is CASSITISGRAGEQFF.

The chain joins TRBV5-1 to TRBJ1-6; 7 nucleotides align to TRBD1. The CDR3 has 15 amino acids. Trimming took 3 bases from V and 7 from J; bases not matched to a gene: 7. The germline V gene has CDR1 SGHRS and CDR2 YFSETQ. CDR3 loop: CASSSKGAGNSPLHF. The CDR3 coding sequence is TGCGCCAGCAGCTCAAAGGGGGCGGGAAATTCACCCCTCCACTTT.

The V call is TRBV5-4, the J call TRBJ2-3; possibly TRBD1 for D (5 bases). Trimming cost V 4 bases and J 3 bases, with 15 bases left between them. Germline lookup yields CDR1 SGHNT and CDR2 YYREEE (reference sequence). The CDR3 consists of 15 residues. The CDR3 coding sequence is TGTGCCAGCAGCGGCACGGCGGACAAGACAGATACGCAGTATTTT. Protein product: CASSGTADKTDTQYF.

This clone was seen a handful of times. V is TRBV5-1 and J is TRBJ2-1; 10 bases match TRBD2. CDR3 length: 14 residues. Germline trimming cut 4 bases from V and 8 bases from J; bases unmatched to any gene: 6. Germline CDR1 and CDR2: SGHRS and YFSETQ. This CDR3 reads CASSPGLAWDEQFF. The DNA of the CDR3 is TGCGCCAGCAGCCCGGGACTAGCGTGGGATGAGCAGTTCTTC.

The chain carries TRBV18 and TRBJ1-2; maybe TRBD1 (5 bases). The V end lost 2 bases, the J end lost 6 bases, and 10 bases lay between the germline ends. The CDR3 has 13 residues. CDR1 and CDR2 from the germline V gene are KGHSH and LQKENI. CDR3 region: CASSPGGVDGYTF. In DNA form, the CDR3 reads TGTGCCAGCTCACCAGGAGGGGTAGATGGCTACACCTTC.

The genes are TRBV6-5 and TRBJ1-4; 9 bases are shared with TRBD1. V shed 6 bases and J 3 bases; nucleotides not matched to a gene: 2. The V gene's germline CDR1 is MNHEY and CDR2 SVGAGI. The length of the CDR3 is 14 residues. The CDR3 DNA is TGTGCCAGCAGACAGGGGGCTGCTAATGAAAAACTGTTTTTT. This encodes CASRQGAANEKLFF.

The rearrangement links TRBV2 to TRBJ2-1; 7 bases map to TRBD1. Trimming took 4 bases from V and 6 from J; bases not matched to a gene: 3. CDR3 length: 13 residues. Germline CDR1 reads SNHLY; CDR2 reads FYNNEI. The CDR3 sequence: CASSATGSNEQFF. Here the CDR3 DNA reads TGTGCCAGCAGTGCGACAGGGAGCAATGAGCAGTTCTTC.

V gene TRBV4-3 combines with J gene TRBJ2-7; 8 positions agree with TRBD1. CDR1 is LGHNA and CDR2 is YSLEER in the germline V gene. The length of the CDR3 is 14 residues. Trimming took 4 bases from V and 7 from J; bases not matched to a gene: 9. The DNA for the CDR3 is TGCGCCAGCAGCCTAGGACAGGGTCTAGAAGAGCAGTACTTC. It translates to CASSLGQGLEEQYF.

This CDR3 is CASKLPSSYNEQFF. As DNA, the CDR3 is TGTGCCAGCAAACTACCAAGCTCCTACAATGAGCAGTTCTTC. V and J are TRBV2 and TRBJ2-1; D gene unclear. This CDR3 region has 14 residues. Looked up from germline, CDR1 is SNHLY and CDR2 is FYNNEI. Trimming cost V 7 bases and J 0 bases, with 10 bases left between them.

The V gene is TRBV11-3, the J gene TRBJ2-7, with 9 bases identical to TRBD1. The CDR3 is 15 amino acids. Trimming cost V 4 bases and J 6 bases; bases outside gene matches: 10. Germline V gene lookup returns CDR1 SGHNT and CDR2 YENEEA. CDR3 loop: CASSSHGQGFGEQYF. The CDR3, as DNA: TGTGCCAGCAGCTCCCACGGACAGGGGTTCGGCGAGCAGTACTTC.